These 21 T cell receptor beta chains originate from one sample sequenced in a study of cytomegalovirus exposure and HLA in healthy donors. A multiplex PCR was run with 60 Vbeta primers and 13 Jbeta primers. Clones were sequenced by immunoSEQ multiplex PCR, and TCRdb holds only the in-frame ones, with some missing. The profile covers roughly 120,000 clones, with 80% appearing a single time and around 3.3% taken by the ten largest. Sequencing was carried out using PBMCs. The receptor source for this set is a male donor in good health and CMV-seronegative.

This chain's CDR3 is CASSSGGLAGVYYEQYF. The CDR3 region has the DNA TGTGCCAGCAGCTCGGGGGGACTAGCGGGAGTTTACTACGAGCAGTACTTC. The genes are TRBV7-9 and TRBJ2-7, with 14 bases aligning to TRBD2. V dropped 4 bases and J dropped 3; count of bases not matched to a gene: 8. CDR3 length equals 17 residues. Germline lookup yields CDR1 SEHNR and CDR2 FQNEAQ (reference sequence).

J is TRBJ2-1 and V is TRBV30; 8 nucleotides agree with TRBD2. This CDR3 is built from 16 residues. V gave up 7 bases and J gave up 4 bases; unmatched junction bases: 15. The germline gives CDR1 GTSNPN, CDR2 SVGIG (reference sequence). Here the CDR3 DNA reads TGTGCCTCCGTGGGAGTAATAGCGGGGTCTTACAATGAGCAGTTCTTC. This encodes CASVGVIAGSYNEQFF.

The chain joins TRBV6-6 to TRBJ2-5; 7 bases line up with TRBD1. Germline lookup yields CDR1 MNHNY and CDR2 SVGAGI (reference sequence). The CDR3 sequence is 16 residues long. V gave up 0 bases and J gave up 5 bases; unmatched junction bases: 9. The CDR3 region is CASSYSAGGVLETQYF. For the CDR3, the DNA is TGTGCCAGCAGTTACTCGGCAGGGGGTGTGCTGGAGACCCAGTACTTC.

The V gene is TRBV30, the J gene TRBJ2-5; D is unresolved. The better agreement between TRBJ2-7 and the DNA end casts doubt on the J call. From germline, CDR1 is GTSNPN and CDR2 SVGIG (reference sequence). The CDR3 has 11 amino acids. DNA of the CDR3: TGTGCCTGGAGTCCCTACTACGAGCAGTACTTC. Translating gives CAWSPYYEQYF.

This chain connects TRBV19 to TRBJ1-1, with 9 bases matching TRBD1. The germline gives CDR1 LNHDA, CDR2 SQIVND (reference sequence). The CDR3 has 14 residues. The V segment lost 5 bases and the J segment 11 bases; nucleotides outside the gene matches: 12. The CDR3 loop is CASSHSRDRVGAFF. The CDR3 DNA is TGTGCCAGTAGTCACAGCCGGGACAGGGTTGGGGCTTTCTTT.

This clone has a single count. V usage is TRBV5-4 and J usage is TRBJ2-2, with D possibly being TRBD1 (5 bases). The CDR3 has 17 residues. Germline assignment: CDR1 SGHNT and CDR2 YYREEE (reference sequence). Trimming took off 4 bases at V and 2 bases at J, with 18 bases between the two ends. CDR3 region: CASSAVGQGFNTGELFF. The CDR3 DNA follows: TGTGCCAGCAGCGCCGTGGGTCAGGGCTTTAACACCGGGGAGCTGTTTTTT.

The J gene is TRBJ1-1, the V gene TRBV30; TRBD1 might be the D (5 bases). The CDR3 extends over 14 amino acids. Germline assignment: CDR1 GTSNPN and CDR2 SVGIG (reference sequence). Trimming removed 0 bases from V and 5 bases from J, with 13 bases in between. In DNA, the CDR3 is TGTGCCTGGAGTGTACATGGGGGGGAGACTGAAGCTTTCTTT. It specifies CAWSVHGGETEAFF.

J is TRBJ2-7 and V is TRBV4-1, with D unclear. Trimming stripped 0 bases from V and 3 bases from J, with 6 bases between. CDR3 length: 13 residues. Germline CDR1 is MGHRA and CDR2 is YSYEKL. CDR3 residues: CASSQEVVYEQYF. In DNA, the CDR3 is TGCGCCAGCAGCCAAGAGGTAGTCTACGAGCAGTACTTC.

This rearrangement joins TRBV15 to TRBJ1-1; D may be TRBD1 (5 bases). This CDR3 region has 14 residues. From germline, CDR1 is LNHNV and CDR2 YYDKDF (reference sequence). Deletions cut 3 bases from V and 5 bases from J, with 13 bases between. Written as DNA, the CDR3 is TGTGCCACCAGCAGGTTTCAGGGAGGGACTGAAGCTTTCTTT. It yields the protein CATSRFQGGTEAFF.

The J gene is TRBJ2-2, the V gene TRBV6-6; tentatively, D is TRBD2 (5 bases). The CDR3 sequence is 14 residues long. Germline CDR1 reads MNHNY; CDR2 reads SVGAGI (reference sequence). V was trimmed by 10 bases and J by 2 bases, leaving 14 bases between them. CDR3 loop: CATTKDLNTGELFF. CDR3 sequence (DNA): TGTGCCACCACGAAGGACTTAAACACCGGGGAGCTGTTTTTT.

The chain is built from TRBV15 and TRBJ1-4, with a tentative D call TRBD1 (6 bases). V lost 3 bases, J lost 9 bases, and 11 bases lay in between. The CDR3 contains 13 residues. CDR1 is LNHNV and CDR2 is YYDKDF in the germline V gene (reference sequence). CDR3 sequence: CATSSGGAKKLFF. The DNA of the CDR3 is TGTGCCACCAGCAGCGGGGGGGCCAAAAAACTGTTTTTT.

V and J are TRBV27 and TRBJ2-2; 8 bases are shared with TRBD1. The CDR3 has 17 residues. Germline values: CDR1 MNHEY, CDR2 SMNVEV (reference sequence). The trim removed 3 bases at V and 7 bases at J, leaving 13 bases unmatched. In DNA, the CDR3 is TGTGCCAGCAGTTTCCAATTCCGGACAGGGATGAGCGGGGAGCTGTTTTTT. It codes for CASSFQFRTGMSGELFF.

This chain connects TRBV27 to TRBJ2-5, with unresolved D. Germline loops: CDR1 MNHEY, CDR2 SMNVEV (reference sequence). The CDR3 extends over 13 amino acids. Between the trimmed V and J ends, which lost 5 bases and 2 bases, there was a span of 9 bases. The CDR3 here is CASSLNSQETQYF. The CDR3 bases are TGTGCCAGCAGTCTAAACAGTCAAGAGACCCAGTACTTC.

The V call is TRBV6-6, the J call TRBJ1-2; D unclear. This CDR3 comprises 16 residues. The V end was cut by 2 bases, the J end by 1 base, with 14 bases between. Germline CDR1 MNHNY, CDR2 SVGAGI (reference sequence). CDR3 in DNA: TGTGCCAGCAGTTACCCCGGGGAGGGTATTAACTATGGCTACACCTTC. It specifies CASSYPGEGINYGYTF.

Note on this clone: The sample contains more than one DNA sequence encoding this CDR3. The gene calls are TRBV5-1 and TRBJ1-1; no firm D call. V lost 2 bases and J lost 4, with 6 bases in between. Germline V CDR1 and CDR2: SGHRS, YFSETQ. CDR3 length: 12 residues. As DNA, the CDR3 is TGCGCCAGCAGCTTCGGTGGCACTGAAGCTTTCTTT. Translation gives CASSFGGTEAFF.

V gene TRBV27 combines with J gene TRBJ1-6, with D possibly TRBD1 on 6 matching bases. V was cut by 2 bases and J by 9 bases, with 11 bases left in between. Germline V gene data show CDR1 as MNHEY and CDR2 as SMNVEV (reference sequence). This CDR3 region has 14 residues. In nucleotides, the CDR3 is TGTGCCAGCAGTTTAGTCCAGGGGAGTTCACCCCTCCACTTT. Translation gives CASSLVQGSSPLHF.

This clone was seen once. The rearrangement links TRBV10-2 to TRBJ2-2, with 7 bases aligning to TRBD1. CDR1 is WSHSY, CDR2 SAAADI, per germline. This CDR3 spans 15 amino acids. Trimming at V came to 9 bases and at J to 4 bases, leaving 11 bases not matched to a gene. The CDR3 DNA reads TGCGCCAGTTCACCGGGACAGAGCCTCACCGGGGAGCTGTTTTTT. It is translated as CASSPGQSLTGELFF.

The CDR3 DNA reads TGTGCCAGCTCACCACCTGTGTCCCAGGGTCGGTTTTCTGAGCAGTTCTTC. This sequence encodes CASSPPVSQGRFSEQFF. The rearrangement links TRBV18 to TRBJ2-1, with a weak D call TRBD1 (5 bases). The CDR3 runs to 17 residues. Germline lookup yields CDR1 KGHSH and CDR2 LQKENI. V shed 0 bases and J shed 9 bases, with 21 bases lying between them. The full variable domain, in which reference TRBV18 and TRBJ2-1 provide the parts outside the CDR3, is NAGVMQNPRHLVRRRGQEARLRCSPMKGHSHVYWYRQLPEEGLKFMVYLQKENIIDESGMPKERFSAEFPKEGPSILRIQQVVRGDSAAYFCASSPPVSQGRFSEQFFGPGTRLTVL.

The rearrangement uses TRBV25-1 and TRBJ2-5; TRBD2 might be the D (7 bases). V lost 5 bases and J lost 5, with 18 bases in between. Per germline, CDR1 MGHDK and CDR2 SYGVNS. CDR3 length equals 15 residues. Written as DNA, the CDR3 is TGTGCCAGCAGTCCTGTGGGGGGGGGCTTTGAGACCCAGTACTTC. Translated, it gives CASSPVGGGFETQYF.

The V and J genes are TRBV7-9 and TRBJ1-4; D remains unclear. The V and J ends lost 6 bases and 5 bases respectively, with 10 bases between them. Germline-derived CDR1 and CDR2 are SEHNR and FQNEAQ (reference sequence). The CDR3 extends over 13 amino acids. The CDR3 protein is CASSTDVNEKLFF. CDR3 in DNA: TGTGCCAGCAGTACAGATGTCAATGAAAAACTGTTTTTT.

This chain connects TRBV4-2 to TRBJ2-3, with D perhaps TRBD2 (5 bases). The CDR3 length is 15 residues. V was pared by 1 base and J by 6 bases, with 14 bases between. Germline values: CDR1 LGHNA, CDR2 YNFKEQ. The chain's CDR3 is CASSQAARTGDTQYF. The CDR3 DNA sequence: TGTGCCAGCAGCCAAGCGGCCCGGACGGGGGATACGCAGTATTTT.